This entry lists 13 T cell receptor beta chains sequenced from one sample in a study of blood T cell repertoires in COVID-19. Using immunoSEQ multiplex PCR, the repertoire was profiled, and TCRdb retains in-frame clones only, with some absent. The data hold about 22,000 clones, with approximately 92% observed a single time. Specimen: peripheral blood. These receptors were collected from a woman in her 70s with active COVID-19.

J is TRBJ2-7 and V is TRBV5-8; TRBD2 is a possible D gene (5 bases). The V gene's germline CDR1 is SGHTS and CDR2 YDEGEE. The CDR3 extends over 13 amino acids. V lost 4 bases, J lost 4 bases, and 12 bases lay in between. CDR3 DNA sequence: TGTGCCAGCAGCCGCGGGTCACTTTACGAGCAGTACTTC. Protein: CASSRGSLYEQYF.

The V gene is TRBV6-5, the J gene TRBJ1-3; D is ambiguous. The CDR3 consists of 16 residues. The germline V gene has CDR1 MNHEY and CDR2 SVGAGI. V lost 0 bases and J 0 bases, leaving 9 bases between the germline ends. The CDR3 loop is CASSYSWADSGNTIYF. The CDR3 bases are TGTGCCAGCAGTTACTCGTGGGCAGACTCTGGAAACACCATATATTTT.

This clone was counted a few times. This chain uses TRBV6-5 with TRBJ1-6; possible D gene TRBD1, 5 bases. This CDR3 comprises 15 residues. Germline V CDR1 and CDR2: MNHEY, SVGAGI. V shed 7 bases and J shed 0 bases, with 10 bases lying between them. The CDR3 bases are TGTGCCAGCACCGGGGGGATCTCCTATAATTCACCCCTCCACTTT. This codes for CASTGGISYNSPLHF.

The rearrangement uses TRBV6-4 and TRBJ2-7; 7 bases map to TRBD2. This CDR3 comprises 15 residues. Germline CDR1 and CDR2: MRHNA and SNTAGT. The trim removed 7 bases at V and 5 bases at J, leaving 14 bases unmatched. As DNA, the CDR3 is TGTGCCAGCACTCTATCCGGGGGGTGGCCCAACGAGCAGTACTTC. Translated: CASTLSGGWPNEQYF.

This clone was detected only a few times. The chain employs TRBV4-3 and TRBJ2-3; TRBD2 might be the D (6 bases). This CDR3 has 13 amino acids. Trimming left V 0 bases short and J 11 bases short, with 12 bases between. The germline gives CDR1 LGHNA, CDR2 YSLEER. CDR3: CASSQERGTWQYF. DNA for the CDR3: TGCGCCAGCAGCCAAGAGCGCGGGACGTGGCAGTATTTT.

The chain carries TRBV19 and TRBJ1-5, with D unresolved. The germline V and J ends were trimmed by 7 bases and 0 bases, with 10 bases remaining between them. This CDR3 comprises 14 residues. Germline lookup yields CDR1 LNHDA and CDR2 SQIVND (reference sequence). CDR3 loop: CASIDGDSNQPQHF. For the CDR3, the DNA is TGTGCCAGTATAGACGGAGATAGCAATCAGCCCCAGCATTTT.

The chain uses TRBV15 and TRBJ1-5, with D possibly TRBD1 on 5 matching bases. Looked up from germline, CDR1 is LNHNV and CDR2 is YYDKDF (reference sequence). The CDR3 length is 15 residues. Trimming took 7 bases from V and 0 from J, leaving 13 bases between them. The CDR3 reads CATTETDYSNQPQHF. For the CDR3, the DNA is TGTGCCACCACCGAGACAGATTATAGCAATCAGCCCCAGCATTTT.

This rearrangement joins TRBV27 to TRBJ2-7, with no clear D. CDR3 length equals 13 residues. CDR1 and CDR2 (germline): MNHEY, SMNVEV (reference sequence). Trimming removed 0 bases at V and 5 bases at J, with 8 bases between. The CDR3 is CASSLSTANEQYF. CDR3 nucleotide sequence: TGTGCCAGCAGTTTATCCACAGCTAACGAGCAGTACTTC.

This chain links TRBV5-6 with TRBJ2-1; 8 bases align to TRBD2. The V gene's germline CDR1 is SGHDT and CDR2 YYEEEE. CDR3 length: 14 amino acids. V was pared by 5 bases and J by 7 bases, with 8 bases of the junction left unmatched. The CDR3 DNA sequence: TGTGCCAGCAGTCTTCCCGGGACTAGTAATGAGCAGTTCTTC. It translates to CASSLPGTSNEQFF.

This sequence joins TRBV11-2 and TRBJ2-2, with 12 bases identical to TRBD2. Germline CDR1 is SGHAT and CDR2 is FQNNGV. The CDR3 sequence is 15 residues long. After removal of 5 bases from V and 5 bases from J, the junction contained 3 bases not matched to a gene. DNA for the CDR3: TGTGCCAGCAGCCCAACTAGCGGGAGGACCGGGGAGCTGTTTTTT. Translated: CASSPTSGRTGELFF.

In this sample, this clone turned up a few times. The chain couples TRBV15 to TRBJ2-3; 9 nucleotides align to TRBD2. V was pared by 1 base and J by 4 bases, with 3 bases of the junction left unmatched. This CDR3 has 15 amino acids. Per germline, CDR1 LNHNV and CDR2 YYDKDF (reference sequence). CDR3 residues: CATSRVAGVADTQYF. The CDR3 nucleotides read TGTGCCACCAGCAGAGTAGCGGGAGTGGCAGATACGCAGTATTTT.

The rearrangement uses TRBV5-1 and TRBJ2-7; 10 nucleotides align to TRBD1. This CDR3 has 18 amino acids. With 3 bases clipped from V and 0 bases from J, the junction kept 12 bases outside the gene matches. Germline assignment: CDR1 SGHRS and CDR2 YFSETQ. The CDR3, as DNA: TGCGCCAGCAGCTCGGGCGACAGGGGGCCTATGAGCTCCTACGAGCAGTACTTC. This encodes CASSSGDRGPMSSYEQYF.

This chain joins TRBV6-2 or TRBV6-3 and TRBJ2-1; no reliable D call. The CDR3 has 13 residues. In germline, CDR1 is MNHEY, CDR2 SVGEGT. Deletions cut 0 bases from V and 6 bases from J, with 6 bases between. CDR3 nucleotide sequence: TGTGCCAGCAGTTACTCGAACTTCAATGAGCAGTTCTTC. Its translation: CASSYSNFNEQFF.